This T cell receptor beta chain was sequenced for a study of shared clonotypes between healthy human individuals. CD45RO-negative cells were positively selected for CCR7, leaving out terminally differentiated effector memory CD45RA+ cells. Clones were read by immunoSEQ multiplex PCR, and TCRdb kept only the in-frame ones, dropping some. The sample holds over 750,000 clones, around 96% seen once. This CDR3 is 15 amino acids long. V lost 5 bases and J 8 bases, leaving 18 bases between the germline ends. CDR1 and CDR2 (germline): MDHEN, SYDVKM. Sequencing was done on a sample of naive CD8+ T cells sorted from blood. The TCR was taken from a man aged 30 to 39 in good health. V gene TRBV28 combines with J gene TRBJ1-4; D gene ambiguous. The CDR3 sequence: CASSRISEVGEKLFF. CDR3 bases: TGTGCCAGCAGTCGTATCTCGGAAGTGGGCGAAAAACTGTTTTTT.